A selection of T cell receptor beta chains follows, all from one sample in a study of cytomegalovirus exposure and HLA in healthy donors. Assay: immunoSEQ multiplex PCR; the TCRdb copy retains only in-frame clones and omits some. Here the sample spans 150,000 to 200,000 clones, approximately 80% being singletons. The sample was PBMCs. The receptor source for this set is a man aged 50 or older in good health and CMV-seropositive. Each CDR3 is given with its conserved first and last residue. The D gene is left open where the match is weak. Clone size appears in some rows only: once, few, many, or a class for an expanded clone.

abundance	v_gene	j_gene	len	d_gene	CDR3nt	CDR3aa
-	TRBV2	TRBJ2-2	15	TRBD2	TGTGCCAGCAGTGAAGAGGGACTAGCGGGCGGGGAGCTGTTTTTT	CASSEEGLAGGELFF
-	TRBV5-1	TRBJ1-2	15	-	TGCGCCAGCAGCTTGGCTCTAGGGAGGGACTATGGCTACACCTTC	CASSLALGRDYGYTF
-	TRBV5-1	TRBJ2-3	15	-	TGCGCCAGCAGCTTGTCAGGATCCGGAGGGGATACGCAGTATTTT	CASSLSGSGGDTQYF
-	TRBV25-1	TRBJ1-2	16	TRBD1	TGTGCCAGCAGTGAATACACTGGACAGGGGGATGGTGGCTACACCTTC	CASSEYTGQGDGGYTF
-	TRBV7-9	TRBJ2-1	15	-	TGTGCCAGCAGCTTGACGACAGCCTTCGACAATGAGCAGTTCTTC	CASSLTTAFDNEQFF
once	TRBV6-4	TRBJ1-5	16	TRBD1	TGTGCCAGCAGTATAGAGGACAGGGACGGGATTCAGCCCCAGCATTTT	CASSIEDRDGIQPQHF
-	TRBV11-3	TRBJ1-1	13	TRBD1	TGTGCCAGCAGTTCCTCAGGGGGCACTGAAGCTTTCTTT	CASSSSGGTEAFF
-	TRBV6-5	TRBJ2-5	13	-	TGTGCCAGCAGTGGGGGCCGGATAGAGACCCAGTACTTC	CASSGGRIETQYF
-	TRBV5-1	TRBJ2-6	16	-	TGCGCCAGCAGCTTGTCAGGGAACCCTGGGGCCAACGTCCTGACTTTC	CASSLSGNPGANVLTF
-	TRBV6-5	TRBJ1-5	15	TRBD1	TGTGCCAGCAGTCCGGGACAGGGCTCTAATCAGCCCCAGCATTTT	CASSPGQGSNQPQHF
-	TRBV7-9	TRBJ1-2	14	TRBD1	TGTGCCAGCAGCCAAGGACAGGGGGCGGCTGGCTACACCTTC	CASSQGQGAAGYTF
-	TRBV5-6	TRBJ1-2	13	-	TGTGCCAGCAGCTCAGGGAACCTATTCGGCTACACCTTC	CASSSGNLFGYTF
-	TRBV6-1	TRBJ1-3	15	-	TGTGCCAGCAGTGAAGCGGTAGGACTTGGAAACACCATATATTTT	CASSEAVGLGNTIYF
-	TRBV2	TRBJ2-3	16	-	TGTGCCAGCAGTGAGGGGCCTCGCCTACGCACAGATACGCAGTATTTT	CASSEGPRLRTDTQYF
-	TRBV6-5	TRBJ2-5	14	-	TGTGCCAGCAAACTGCTCGGAGGAGGGGAGACCCAGTACTTC	CASKLLGGGETQYF
-	TRBV9	TRBJ1-2	13	-	TGTGCCAGCAGCCTGGGACAAGGAAAGGGCTACACCTTC	CASSLGQGKGYTF
-	TRBV11-2	TRBJ2-7	14	-	TGTGCCAGCAGCTTAGATTTCGGGATCCACGAGCAGTACTTC	CASSLDFGIHEQYF
-	TRBV19	TRBJ2-5	14	TRBD2	TGTGCCAGTAGCCAAGGACTAGCGGGAGGGGTCCAGTACTTC	CASSQGLAGGVQYF
-	TRBV6-1	TRBJ1-1	15	-	TGTGCCAGCAGGCTGGACACTCGATCGAACACTGAAGCTTTCTTT	CASRLDTRSNTEAFF
-	TRBV19	TRBJ1-3	14	-	TGTGCCAGTATGGGAGGACGCTCTGGAAACACCATATATTTT	CASMGGRSGNTIYF
-	TRBV6-6	TRBJ1-1	14	-	TGTGCCAGCAGTTACGAGTTAGGAGCGTCTGAAGCTTTCTTT	CASSYELGASEAFF
-	TRBV6-5	TRBJ1-1	13	-	TGTGCCAGCAGTTCACAGGGGAACACTGAAGCTTTCTTT	CASSSQGNTEAFF
-	TRBV27	TRBJ2-3	15	TRBD1	TGTGCCAGCACCTCGGGACAGGGGGCATCCGATACGCAGTATTTT	CASTSGQGASDTQYF
-	TRBV19	TRBJ1-5	13	-	TGTGCCAGTCGGACATCTAGCAATCAGCCCCAGCATTTT	CASRTSSNQPQHF
-	TRBV18	TRBJ2-5	15	-	TGTGCCAGCTCTCCTCGCCCGGTAGGGGAAGAGACCCAGTACTTC	CASSPRPVGEETQYF
-	TRBV30	TRBJ2-2	14	TRBD1	TGTGCCTGGAGTACCGGGACAGGGAGCGGGGAGCTGTTTTTT	CAWSTGTGSGELFF
-	TRBV6-7	TRBJ2-2	14	TRBD1	TGTGCCACCCGGGGACAGGCGAAGAACGGGGAGCTGTTTTTT	CATRGQAKNGELFF
-	TRBV4-1	TRBJ2-1	17	-	TGCGCCAGCAGCCAAACGTCGGCGGCAAGCTCCTACAATGAGCAGTTCTTC	CASSQTSAASSYNEQFF
-	TRBV19	TRBJ2-3	15	TRBD2	TGTGCCAGTAGTCTCACTAGCGGGAGTCCAGATACGCAGTATTTT	CASSLTSGSPDTQYF
few	TRBV5-1	TRBJ2-6	15	-	TGCGCCAGCAGCACTGGACAGCCTGGGGCCAACGTCCTGACTTTC	CASSTGQPGANVLTF
-	TRBV2	TRBJ1-1	18	TRBD1	TGTGCCAGCAGTGAAGCTGATAGGACAGGGATTGGGTTTACTGAAGCTTTCTTT	CASSEADRTGIGFTEAFF
-	TRBV5-1	TRBJ2-6	15	-	TGCGCCAGCAGCAGGGGGGGGTCTGGGGCCAACGTCCTGACTTTC	CASSRGGSGANVLTF
-	TRBV5-6	TRBJ2-3	16	-	TGTGCCAGCAGCGTAGGCCTTTTAACGGGAGCGAATACGCAGTATTTT	CASSVGLLTGANTQYF
-	TRBV5-3	TRBJ2-3	15	-	TGTGCCAGAAGCTTGGGGGTCGGGGGCACAGATACGCAGTATTTT	CARSLGVGGTDTQYF
-	TRBV5-1	TRBJ2-4	14	-	TGCGCCAGCAGCCTGGCCAGAACAGACAACATTCAGTACTTC	CASSLARTDNIQYF
-	TRBV7-9	TRBJ2-7	11	-	TGTTCCAGCAGCCGGGGGTACGAGCAGTACTTC	CSSSRGYEQYF
-	TRBV15	TRBJ1-2	13	-	TGTGCCACCAGCAGAGGGGGTAGAGGGGGCTACACCTTC	CATSRGGRGGYTF